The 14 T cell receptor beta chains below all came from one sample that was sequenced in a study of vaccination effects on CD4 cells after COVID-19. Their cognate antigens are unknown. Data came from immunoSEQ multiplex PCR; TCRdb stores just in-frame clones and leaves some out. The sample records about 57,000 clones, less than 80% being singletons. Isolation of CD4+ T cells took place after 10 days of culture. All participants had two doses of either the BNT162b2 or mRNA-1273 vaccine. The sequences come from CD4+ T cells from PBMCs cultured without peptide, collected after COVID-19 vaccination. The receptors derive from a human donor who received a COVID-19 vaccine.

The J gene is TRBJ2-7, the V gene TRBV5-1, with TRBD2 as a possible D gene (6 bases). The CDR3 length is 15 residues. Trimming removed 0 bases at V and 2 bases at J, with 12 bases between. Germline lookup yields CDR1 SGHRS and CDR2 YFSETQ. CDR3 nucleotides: TGCGCCAGCAGCTTGGAAGGAGGGCGGACCTACGAGCAGTACTTC. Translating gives CASSLEGGRTYEQYF.

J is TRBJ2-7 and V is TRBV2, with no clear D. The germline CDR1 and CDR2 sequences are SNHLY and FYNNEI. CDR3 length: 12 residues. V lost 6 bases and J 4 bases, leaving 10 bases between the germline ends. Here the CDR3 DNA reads TGTGCCAGCAGGCCCCCCACTTACGAGCAGTACTTC. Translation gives CASRPPTYEQYF.

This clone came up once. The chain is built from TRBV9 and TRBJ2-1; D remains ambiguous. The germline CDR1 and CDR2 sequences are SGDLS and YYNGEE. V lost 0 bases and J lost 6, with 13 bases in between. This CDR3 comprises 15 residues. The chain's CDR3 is CASSVGSSETNEQFF. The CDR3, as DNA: TGTGCCAGCAGCGTAGGGTCAAGCGAGACCAATGAGCAGTTCTTC.

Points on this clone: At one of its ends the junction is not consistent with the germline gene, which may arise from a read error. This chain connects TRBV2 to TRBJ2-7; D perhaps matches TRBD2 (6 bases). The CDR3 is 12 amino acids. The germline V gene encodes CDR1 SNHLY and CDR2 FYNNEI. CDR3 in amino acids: CASSEAIQGGFF. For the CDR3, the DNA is TGTGCCAGCAGTGAAGCGATCCAGGGAGGCTTCTTC.

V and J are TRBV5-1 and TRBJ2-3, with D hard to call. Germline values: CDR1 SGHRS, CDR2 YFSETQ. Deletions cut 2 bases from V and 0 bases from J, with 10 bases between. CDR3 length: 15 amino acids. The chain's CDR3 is CASSLGAGSTDTQYF. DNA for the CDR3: TGCGCCAGCAGCTTAGGAGCCGGGAGCACAGATACGCAGTATTTT.

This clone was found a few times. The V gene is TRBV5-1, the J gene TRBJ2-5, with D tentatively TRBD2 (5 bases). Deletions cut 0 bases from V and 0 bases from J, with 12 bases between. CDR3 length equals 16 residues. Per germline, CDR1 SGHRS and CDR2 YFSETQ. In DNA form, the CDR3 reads TGCGCCAGCAGCTTGGGAGTCGCCGGGAACCAAGAGACCCAGTACTTC. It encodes CASSLGVAGNQETQYF.

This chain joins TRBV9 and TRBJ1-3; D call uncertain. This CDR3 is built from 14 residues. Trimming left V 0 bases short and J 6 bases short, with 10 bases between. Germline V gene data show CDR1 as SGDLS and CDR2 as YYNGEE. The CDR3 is CASSVASSLNTIYF. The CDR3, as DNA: TGTGCCAGCAGCGTAGCTTCTTCCCTAAACACCATATATTTT.

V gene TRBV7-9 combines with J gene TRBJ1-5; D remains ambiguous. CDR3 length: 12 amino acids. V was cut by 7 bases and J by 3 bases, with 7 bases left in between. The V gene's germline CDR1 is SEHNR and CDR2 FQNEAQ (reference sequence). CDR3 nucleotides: TGTGCCAGCACCCTGGACAATCAGCCCCAGCATTTT. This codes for CASTLDNQPQHF.

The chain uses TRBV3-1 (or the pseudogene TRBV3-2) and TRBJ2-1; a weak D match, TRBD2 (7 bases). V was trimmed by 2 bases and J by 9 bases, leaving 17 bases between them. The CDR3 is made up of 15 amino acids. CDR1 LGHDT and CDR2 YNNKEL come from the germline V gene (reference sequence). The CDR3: CASSQSRVGGLEQFF. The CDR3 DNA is TGTGCCAGCAGCCAATCTCGGGTGGGGGGGCTTGAGCAGTTCTTC.

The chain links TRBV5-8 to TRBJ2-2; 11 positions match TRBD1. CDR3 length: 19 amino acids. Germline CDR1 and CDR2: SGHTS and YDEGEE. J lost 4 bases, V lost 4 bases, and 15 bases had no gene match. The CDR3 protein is CASSQSGTGGSLSTGELFF. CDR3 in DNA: TGTGCCAGCAGCCAATCCGGGACAGGGGGTAGTTTGTCCACCGGGGAGCTGTTTTTT.

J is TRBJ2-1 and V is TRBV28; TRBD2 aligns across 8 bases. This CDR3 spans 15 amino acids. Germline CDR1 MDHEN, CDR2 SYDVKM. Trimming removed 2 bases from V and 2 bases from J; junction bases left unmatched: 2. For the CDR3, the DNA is TGTGCCAGCAGTTTAGGCGGGAGGCCCTACAATGAGCAGTTCTTC. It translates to CASSLGGRPYNEQFF. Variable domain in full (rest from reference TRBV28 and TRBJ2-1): DVKVTQSSRYLVKRTGEKVFLECVQDMDHENMFWYRQDPGLGLRLIYFSYDVKMKEKGDIPEGYSVSREKKERFSLILESASTNQTSMYLCASSLGGRPYNEQFFGPGTRLTVL.

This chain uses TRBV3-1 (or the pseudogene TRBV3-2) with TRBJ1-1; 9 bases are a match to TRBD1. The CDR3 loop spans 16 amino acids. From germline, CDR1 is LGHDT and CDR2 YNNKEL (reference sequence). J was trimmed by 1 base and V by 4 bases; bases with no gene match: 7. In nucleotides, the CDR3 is TGTGCCAGCAGCCGACCATGGGGACAGGGGAACACTGAAGCTTTCTTT. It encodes CASSRPWGQGNTEAFF.

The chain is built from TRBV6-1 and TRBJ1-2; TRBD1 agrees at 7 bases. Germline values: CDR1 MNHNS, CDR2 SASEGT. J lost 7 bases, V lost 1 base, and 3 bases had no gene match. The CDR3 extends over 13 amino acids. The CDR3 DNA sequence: TGTGCCAGCAGTGAAGAGGCAGGGGGTGGCTACACCTTC. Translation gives CASSEEAGGGYTF.

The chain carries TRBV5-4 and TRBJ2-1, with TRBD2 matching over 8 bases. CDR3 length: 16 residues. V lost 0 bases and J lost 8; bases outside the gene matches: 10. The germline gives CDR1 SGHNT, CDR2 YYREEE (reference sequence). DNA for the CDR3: TGTGCCAGCAGCTTGGCCGGGATAGCGGGGCCCCATGAGCAGTTCTTC. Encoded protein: CASSLAGIAGPHEQFF.